These T cell receptor beta chains were read from a single sample in a study of CD4+ T cells in melanoma. Only in-frame clones appear in the TCRdb table, and some are missing; sequencing was by immunoSEQ multiplex PCR. The data contain 10,000 to 12,000 clones, 50% to 75% of them singletons. Sequencing was done on a sample of cells from a culture (not recorded whether cultured in vitro). These receptors all stem from a human donor with melanoma. Both conserved end residues are part of each CDR3. D genes are given only for firm matches. Not all rows give a size; the values are once, few, many and, for expanded clones, a class.

TRBJ1-2,TRBD1,TRBV5-1,NA,CASKAGTGDYGYTF,TGCGCCAGCAAAGCCGGGACAGGGGACTACGGCTACACCTTC
TRBJ1-5,NA,TRBV15,few,CATSRYGTPLSNQPQHF,TGTGCCACCAGCAGATACGGGACACCGCTTAGCAATCAGCCCCAGCATTTT
TRBJ1-5,NA,TRBV6-5,NA,CASSRTQGISQPQHF,TGTGCCAGCAGTCGGACCCAGGGAATTAGTCAGCCCCAGCATTTT
TRBJ2-7,TRBD2,TRBV6-5,NA,CASSYLRGGMNEQYF,TGTGCCAGCAGTTACTTACGGGGGGGGATGAACGAGCAGTACTTC
TRBJ1-2,NA,TRBV6-6,NA,CASSYQYTQNGYTF,TGTGCCAGCAGTTACCAATACACACAGAATGGCTACACCTTC
TRBJ1-2,NA,TRBV5-5,few,CASSFNYGYTF,TGTGCCAGCAGCTTCAATTATGGCTACACCTTC
TRBJ2-3,NA,TRBV18,NA,CASSPRISTDTQYF,TGTGCCAGCTCCCCAAGGATTAGCACAGATACGCAGTATTTT
TRBJ2-7,TRBD1,TRBV7-8,NA,CASSFGTGLFSPNYEQYF,TGTGCCAGCAGCTTCGGGACAGGGTTGTTTTCCCCTAACTACGAGCAGTACTTC
TRBJ1-5,NA,TRBV6-1,NA,CASSELPGNHYSNQPQHF,TGTGCCAGCAGTGAATTACCCGGGAACCATTATAGCAATCAGCCCCAGCATTTT
TRBJ1-5,TRBD1,TRBV28,NA,CASIPQGGLSNQPQHF,TGTGCCAGCATCCCACAGGGGGGTCTGAGCAATCAGCCCCAGCATTTT
TRBJ2-7,TRBD1,TRBV6-5,once,CATIQGKAAYEQYF,TGTGCCACCATACAGGGGAAGGCCGCCTACGAGCAGTACTTC
TRBJ2-1,NA,TRBV29-1,NA,CSVEAPGRGGYNEQFF,TGCAGCGTTGAGGCCCCCGGCAGGGGAGGGTACAATGAGCAGTTCTTC
TRBJ2-7,TRBD2,TRBV18,NA,CASSRGGNYEQYF,TGTGCCAGCTCCCGGGGGGGAAACTACGAGCAGTACTTC
TRBJ2-4,TRBD2,TRBV7-2,NA,CASSSTRGTNIQYF,TGTGCCAGCAGCAGTACGCGGGGGACAAACATTCAGTACTTC
TRBJ1-1,TRBD1,TRBV7-9,once,CASSPGLGRGLNTEAFF,TGTGCCAGCAGCCCGGGGTTGGGCAGGGGGTTGAACACTGAAGCTTTCTTT
TRBJ1-4,NA,TRBV10-2,NA,CASRPQWANEKLFF,TGCGCCAGCAGGCCTCAATGGGCCAATGAAAAACTGTTTTTT
TRBJ2-6,NA,TRBV5-1,NA,CASRPPASSGANVLTF,TGCGCCAGCAGGCCACCCGCCAGCTCTGGGGCCAACGTCCTGACTTTC
TRBJ2-3,NA,TRBV6-5,NA,CATGESTDTQYF,TGTGCCACCGGTGAGAGCACAGATACGCAGTATTTT
TRBJ1-4,NA,TRBV6-6,NA,CASRDRLQSEKLFF,TGTGCCAGCAGAGACAGGCTACAGAGTGAAAAACTGTTTTTT
TRBJ1-6,TRBD1,TRBV5-6,NA,CASSLLGGQGNSPLHF,TGTGCCAGCAGCTTATTAGGCGGACAGGGGAATTCACCCCTCCACTTT
TRBJ1-4,NA,TRBV4-1,few,CASSQGAGNEKLFF,TGCGCCAGCAGCCAAGGAGCAGGGAATGAAAAACTGTTTTTT
TRBJ1-1,TRBD1,TRBV5-6,NA,CASSLGTATEAFF,TGTGCCAGCAGCCTCGGGACAGCTACTGAAGCTTTCTTT
TRBJ1-4,NA,TRBV6-1,NA,CASRDRGFREKLFF,TGTGCCAGCAGGGACCGCGGATTTAGGGAAAAACTGTTTTTT
TRBJ1-2,TRBD1,TRBV5-1,NA,CASSLAGRDRTNYGYTF,TGCGCCAGCAGCTTGGCGGGGAGGGACAGAACTAACTATGGCTACACCTTC
TRBJ2-7,NA,TRBV9,NA,CASSVSMEGEQYF,TGTGCCAGCAGCGTTTCGATGGAGGGAGAGCAGTACTTC
TRBJ1-4,NA,TRBV30,NA,CAWSVPPEKLFF,TGTGCCTGGAGTGTACCGCCCGAAAAACTGTTTTTT
TRBJ1-4,NA,TRBV15,NA,CATSRGSSTTNEKLFF,TGTGCCACCAGCAGAGGGTCAAGCACGACTAATGAAAAACTGTTTTTT
TRBJ2-7,TRBD1,TRBV6-1,NA,CASSLGGQAVYEQYF,TGTGCCAGCAGTTTAGGGGGACAGGCAGTGTACGAGCAGTACTTC
TRBJ1-2,NA,TRBV11-2,few,CASSPVGGIGYTF,TGTGCCAGCAGCCCCGTAGGGGGAATAGGCTACACCTTC
TRBJ1-1,TRBD1,TRBV19,NA,CASSRGRGRGTEAFF,TGTGCCAGTAGTAGGGGAAGGGGGCGAGGCACTGAAGCTTTCTTT
TRBJ2-1,TRBD1,TRBV18,few,CASSPRGHEQFF,TGTGCCAGCTCGCCCAGGGGGCATGAGCAGTTCTTC
TRBJ2-1,TRBD2,TRBV7-2,NA,CASSGGVTAYNEQFF,TGTGCCAGCAGTGGGGGGGTGACGGCCTACAATGAGCAGTTCTTC
TRBJ1-1,TRBD1,TRBV29-1,NA,CSVETGQGWTEAFF,TGCAGCGTTGAAACGGGACAGGGTTGGACTGAAGCTTTCTTT
TRBJ1-2,TRBD1,TRBV5-5,NA,CASSPGTEGYGYTF,TGTGCCAGCAGCCCCGGGACAGAAGGTTATGGCTACACCTTC
TRBJ1-3,NA,TRBV7-9,few,CASGGEQSGNTIYF,TGTGCCAGTGGTGGGGAGCAGTCTGGAAACACCATATATTTT
TRBJ2-7,NA,TRBV4-2,NA,CASSPGQFYEQYF,TGTGCCAGCAGCCCCGGACAATTCTACGAGCAGTACTTC
TRBJ2-7,NA,TRBV7-9,NA,CASSLMGGLRRPNTYEQYF,TGTGCCAGCAGCTTAATGGGTGGGCTCCGGAGACCGAATACCTACGAGCAGTACTTC
TRBJ1-6,NA,TRBV27,few,CASSFYQSGKNSPLHF,TGTGCCAGCAGTTTCTACCAGAGCGGGAAAAATTCACCCCTCCACTTT
TRBJ1-1,TRBD1,TRBV4-2,NA,CASSPTFGTVNTEAFF,TGTGCCAGCAGCCCCACATTTGGGACAGTGAACACTGAAGCTTTCTTT
TRBJ1-2,NA,TRBV30,NA,CAWSVQGASLNF,TGTGCCTGGAGTGTACAAGGCGCCAGCCTTAACTTC
TRBJ2-2,NA,TRBV30,NA,CACTQAGNTGELFF,TGTGCCTGCACTCAAGCGGGGAACACCGGGGAGCTGTTTTTT
TRBJ1-2,NA,TRBV20-1,NA,CSAKYYGYTF,TGCAGTGCTAAATACTATGGCTACACCTTC
TRBJ1-5,NA,TRBV4-1,NA,CASSQELGRNQPQHF,TGCGCCAGCAGCCAAGAATTGGGGAGGAATCAGCCCCAGCATTTT
TRBJ2-3,NA,TRBV5-4,NA,CASSLYPGTDTQYF,TGTGCCAGCAGCTTGTATCCGGGCACAGATACGCAGTATTTT
TRBJ2-7,NA,TRBV29-1,NA,CSAALAYEQYF,TGCAGCGCCGCCTTGGCCTACGAGCAGTACTTC
TRBJ1-6,NA,TRBV25-1,few,CASSIRTASYNSPLHF,TGTGCCAGCAGTATCAGGACAGCGTCCTATAATTCACCCCTCCACTTT
TRBJ2-1,TRBD2,TRBV30,NA,CAWSASSGGALSYNEQFF,TGTGCCTGGAGTGCCAGTAGCGGGGGGGCCCTTTCCTACAATGAGCAGTTCTTC
TRBJ2-3,TRBD2,TRBV5-1,NA,CASSLVAGAGADTQYF,TGCGCCAGCAGCTTGGTGGCAGGAGCGGGGGCAGATACGCAGTATTTT
TRBJ2-1,NA,TRBV5-1,NA,CASSLIGGAVHEQFF,TGCGCCAGCAGCTTAATAGGGGGGGCCGTCCATGAGCAGTTCTTC
TRBJ1-1,NA,TRBV4-2,few,CASSQDRNTEAFF,TGTGCCAGCAGCCAAGACAGGAACACTGAAGCTTTCTTT
TRBJ2-7,TRBD1,TRBV11-2,few,CASSPHLGQGSEQYF,TGTGCCAGCAGCCCCCATTTGGGACAGGGTTCCGAGCAGTACTTC
TRBJ2-5,NA,TRBV19,NA,CASSSGFVSATQETQYF,TGTGCCAGTAGTAGTGGGTTTGTTAGCGCAACTCAAGAGACCCAGTACTTC